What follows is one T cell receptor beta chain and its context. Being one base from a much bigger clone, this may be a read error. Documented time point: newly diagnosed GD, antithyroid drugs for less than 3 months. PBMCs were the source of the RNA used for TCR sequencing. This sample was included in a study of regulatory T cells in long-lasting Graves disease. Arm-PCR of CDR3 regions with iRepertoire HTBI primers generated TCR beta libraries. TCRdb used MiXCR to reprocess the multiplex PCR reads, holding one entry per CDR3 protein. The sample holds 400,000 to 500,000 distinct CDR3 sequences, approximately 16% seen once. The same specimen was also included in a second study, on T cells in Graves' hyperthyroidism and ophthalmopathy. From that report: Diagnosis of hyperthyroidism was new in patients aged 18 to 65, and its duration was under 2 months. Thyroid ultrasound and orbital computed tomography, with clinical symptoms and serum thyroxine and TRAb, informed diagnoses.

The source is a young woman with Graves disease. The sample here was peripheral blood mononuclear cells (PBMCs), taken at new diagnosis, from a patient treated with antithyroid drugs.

The CDR3: CASSSGEDNEQYF. DNA of the CDR3: TGTGCCAGCAGCTCCGGGGAGGACAATGAGCAGTACTTC. The chain carries TRBV27 and TRBJ2-7, with D possibly matching TRBD2 (6 bases). Between the trimmed V and J ends, which lost 6 bases and 7 bases, there was a span of 16 bases. This CDR3 has 13 amino acids. Germline values: CDR1 MNHEY, CDR2 SMNVEV (reference sequence).